This T cell receptor beta chain was observed in a study of blood T cell repertoires in COVID-19. CDR3 size: 15 residues. The ends lost 5 bases at V and 0 bases at J; junction bases unmatched: 6. Germline CDR1 and CDR2: PRHDT and FYEKMQ (reference sequence). Original handling: How many nucleated cells were present was estimated from reference gene primer amplification. TCRdb keeps only in-frame clones here, not all; method: immunoSEQ multiplex PCR. The V and J calls and clone size were taken over from that table, and D and trimming were inferred from the DNA. The table shows fewer than 500,000 clones, with 75% to 90% occurring only once.

The material sequenced was peripheral blood. The clonotype comes from a woman under 40 with acute or convalescent COVID-19. The chain combines TRBV13 with TRBJ1-2, with 7 bases identical to TRBD1. The CDR3: CASSRGTVTNYGYTF. The CDR3 DNA is TGTGCCAGCAGCCGCGGGACAGTGACTAACTATGGCTACACCTTC.